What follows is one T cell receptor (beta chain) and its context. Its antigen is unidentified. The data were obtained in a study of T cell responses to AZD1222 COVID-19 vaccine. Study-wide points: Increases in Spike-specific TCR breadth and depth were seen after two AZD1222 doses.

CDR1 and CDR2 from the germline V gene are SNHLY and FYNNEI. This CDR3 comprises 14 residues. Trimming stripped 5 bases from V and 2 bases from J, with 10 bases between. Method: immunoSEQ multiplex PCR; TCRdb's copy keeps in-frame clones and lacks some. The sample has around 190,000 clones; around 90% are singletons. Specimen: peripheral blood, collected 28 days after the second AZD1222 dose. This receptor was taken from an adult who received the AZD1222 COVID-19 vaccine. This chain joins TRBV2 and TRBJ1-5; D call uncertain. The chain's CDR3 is CASSSQPGNQPQHF. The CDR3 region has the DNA TGTGCCAGCAGTTCCCAACCAGGCAATCAGCCCCAGCATTTT. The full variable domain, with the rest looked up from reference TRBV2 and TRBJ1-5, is EPEVTQTPSHQVTQMGQEVILRCVPISNHLYFYWYRQILGQKVEFLVSFYNNEISEKSEIFDDQFSVERPDGSNFTLKIRSTKLEDSAMYFCASSSQPGNQPQHFGDGTRLSIL.